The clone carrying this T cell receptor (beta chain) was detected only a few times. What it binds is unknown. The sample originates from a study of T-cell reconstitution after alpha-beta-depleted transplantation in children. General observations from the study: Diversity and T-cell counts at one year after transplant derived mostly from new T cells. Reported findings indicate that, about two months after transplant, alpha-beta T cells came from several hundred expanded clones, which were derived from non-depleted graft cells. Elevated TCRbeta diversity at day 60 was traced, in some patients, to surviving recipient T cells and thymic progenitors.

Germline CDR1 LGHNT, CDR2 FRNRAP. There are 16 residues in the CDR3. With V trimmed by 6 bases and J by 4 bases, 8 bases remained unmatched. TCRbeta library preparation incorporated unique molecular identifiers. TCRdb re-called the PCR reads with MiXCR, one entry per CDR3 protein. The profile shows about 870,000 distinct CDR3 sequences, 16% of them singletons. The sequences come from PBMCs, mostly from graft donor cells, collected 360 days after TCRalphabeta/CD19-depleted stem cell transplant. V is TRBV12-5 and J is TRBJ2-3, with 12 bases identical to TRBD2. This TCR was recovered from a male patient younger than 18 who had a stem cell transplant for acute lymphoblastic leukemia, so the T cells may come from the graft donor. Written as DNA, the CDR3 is TGTGCTAGTGGCCCTACTAGCGGGAGGATCGCAGATACGCAGTATTTT. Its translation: CASGPTSGRIADTQYF. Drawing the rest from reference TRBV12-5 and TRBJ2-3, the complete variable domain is DARVTQTPRHKVTEMGQEVTMRCQPILGHNTVFWYRQTMMQGLELLAYFRNRAPLDDSGMPKDRFSAEMPDATLATLKIQPSEPRDSAVYFCASGPTSGRIADTQYFGPGTRLTVL.